At least ten counts were recorded for the clone carrying this TCR beta chain. This sample is part of a study of early T cells in non-severe SARS-CoV-2 infection. The CDR3 spans 15 residues. The V gene's germline CDR1 is SGHVS and CDR2 FNYEAQ. V lost 6 bases to trimming and J lost 6 bases; unmatched junction nucleotides: 7. TCRdb processed the 5' RACE reads anew with MiXCR; each CDR3 protein has one entry. This sample has 70,000 or so distinct CDR3 sequences, with 12% found just once. The TCR was taken from an adult who was a healthcare worker with PCR-confirmed SARS-CoV-2 infection or an uninfected control (not recorded which). The chain carries TRBV7-6 and TRBJ2-5; 13 bases are shared with TRBD2. The sample comprised whole blood. In DNA, the CDR3 is TGTGCCAGCAGTTCTGGACTAGCGGGAGTGAAGACCCAGTACTTC. It codes for CASSSGLAGVKTQYF.